Below, 30 T cell receptor beta chains from the same sample are listed, as sequenced in a study of shared clonotypes between healthy human individuals (dated by TCRdb to between 2020 and 2021). The protocol used for the library was the immunoSEQ multiplex PCR assay. Drawn from immuneACCESS, this table holds only the in-frame rearrangements with V and J called that TCRdb kept. Clones are partly lost; checked studies trace under half to an unresolved V gene and leave the rest unexplained. This sample gives hundreds of thousands of clones in total; under 80% of them show up just once. Approximately 1.6% of the sample comes from the top ten. The sample comprised memory CD4+ T cells sorted from blood. The cell subset or site label, read with the paper, signifies: CD45RA-negative fraction. These receptor sequences come from a woman aged 25-40 years in good health.

This clone was seen once. The V gene is TRBV5-1, the J gene TRBJ2-7; 11 nucleotides agree with TRBD1. After removal of 2 bases from V and 7 bases from J, the junction contained 11 bases not matched to a gene. The CDR3 consists of 16 residues. CDR1 and CDR2 from the germline V gene are SGHRS and YFSETQ. CDR3 in DNA: TGCGCCAGCAGCTTCGTAGGACAGGGGGCAAGAGTGGAGCAGTACTTC. This gives the protein CASSFVGQGARVEQYF.

The CDR3 protein is CASSIEAGQQPQHF. CDR3 nucleotide sequence: TGTGCCAGTAGTATTGAGGCAGGGCAGCAGCCCCAGCATTTT. The rearrangement links TRBV19 to TRBJ1-5; a weak D match, TRBD1 (5 bases). CDR3 length: 14 residues. Looked up from germline, CDR1 is LNHDA and CDR2 is SQIVND (reference sequence). Trimming stripped 3 bases from V and 7 bases from J, with 13 bases between.

This rearrangement joins TRBV19 to TRBJ1-1; 7 positions agree with TRBD1. Trimming at V came to 5 bases and at J to 1 base, leaving 7 bases not matched to a gene. Per the germline V gene, CDR1 is LNHDA and CDR2 is SQIVND (reference sequence). The CDR3 sequence is 15 residues long. The DNA for the CDR3 is TGTGCCAGTAGTGCCCGACAGGGTGCGAACACTGAAGCTTTCTTT. Amino acid sequence: CASSARQGANTEAFF.

This chain uses TRBV7-2 with TRBJ2-1, with a possible D match to TRBD2 (5 bases). Trimming cost V 5 bases and J 6 bases, with 23 bases left between them. Germline CDR1 reads SGHTA; CDR2 reads FQGNSA. This CDR3 is built from 17 residues. CDR3 nucleotides: TGTGCCAGCAGCCCCCGGAGGTTAGGTCGGGCCCCCAATGAGCAGTTCTTC. Protein: CASSPRRLGRAPNEQFF.

The chain links TRBV27 to TRBJ1-5; TRBD1 is a possible D gene (5 bases). Trimming took off 1 base at V and 3 bases at J, with 13 bases between the two ends. Germline-derived CDR1 and CDR2 are MNHEY and SMNVEV (reference sequence). There are 16 residues in the CDR3. The CDR3 is CASSLYAVTVNQPQHF. The CDR3 DNA is TGTGCCAGCAGTTTATATGCCGTGACAGTCAATCAGCCCCAGCATTTT.

V is TRBV5-8 and J is TRBJ1-5; D gene unclear. V lost 0 bases to trimming and J lost 0 bases, with 10 bases between them. The length of the CDR3 is 16 residues. CDR1 is SGHTS and CDR2 is YDEGEE in the germline V gene. In nucleotides, the CDR3 is TGTGCCAGCAGCTTGGTGCACCACGGTAGCAATCAGCCCCAGCATTTT. Translating gives CASSLVHHGSNQPQHF.

The rearrangement links TRBV6-1 to TRBJ2-5; 7 bases are shared with TRBD1. After removal of 2 bases from V and 3 bases from J, the junction contained 6 bases not matched to a gene. Germline-derived CDR1 and CDR2 are MNHNS and SASEGT. The CDR3 runs 15 residues. In nucleotides, the CDR3 is TGTGCCAGCAGTGAATGGACAGGAAATGAAGAGACCCAGTACTTC. Its protein is CASSEWTGNEETQYF.

This clone was observed a few times. The chain has TRBV7-2 and TRBJ2-1; D call uncertain. V dropped 4 bases and J dropped 1 base, with 5 bases sitting between them. Germline CDR1 is SGHTA and CDR2 is FQGNSA. The CDR3 has 13 residues. CDR3 DNA: TGTGCCAGCAGCTACCAATCCTACAATGAGCAGTTCTTC. Protein product: CASSYQSYNEQFF.

CDR3 region: CSVQRAGGGSYEQYF. DNA for the CDR3: TGCAGCGTCCAAAGGGCGGGAGGGGGCTCCTACGAGCAGTACTTC. This rearrangement joins TRBV29-1 to TRBJ2-7, with 9 positions matching TRBD2. The germline V gene encodes CDR1 SQVTM and CDR2 ANQGSEA. Trimming took 6 bases from V and 0 from J; bases not matched to a gene: 9. CDR3 length: 15 amino acids.

The J gene is TRBJ1-2, the V gene TRBV6-1; D is unresolved. The CDR3 totals 15 residues. The ends were cut back, 7 bases at V and 1 base at J, with 16 bases in the middle. Germline-derived CDR1 and CDR2 are MNHNS and SASEGT. The CDR3 spells CASIIGQTINYGYTF. CDR3 DNA: TGTGCCAGCATCATTGGGCAAACAATTAACTATGGCTACACCTTC.

This clone showed up just a few times. The chain combines TRBV18 with TRBJ2-7; TRBD2 matches 10 bases. The germline gives CDR1 KGHSH, CDR2 LQKENI. The V and J ends lost 6 bases and 4 bases, in that order; junction bases with no gene match: 9. The CDR3 sequence is 15 residues long. CDR3 residues: CASSEGLAEAYEQYF. CDR3 coding DNA: TGTGCCAGCTCGGAAGGACTAGCGGAGGCATACGAGCAGTACTTC.

This clone showed up many times. V gene TRBV10-3 combines with J gene TRBJ1-3, with unresolved D. The CDR3 runs to 14 residues. CDR1 ENHRY and CDR2 SYGVKD come from the germline V gene. V was shortened by 3 bases and J by 0 bases, with 6 bases between the two germline ends. CDR3 in amino acids: CAISDGNSGNTIYF. The DNA for the CDR3 is TGTGCCATCAGTGACGGGAACTCTGGAAACACCATATATTTT.

The rearrangement uses TRBV7-2 and TRBJ2-5; either TRBD1 or TRBD2 may fit D (5 bases each). The J call may be faulty, since TRBJ2-7 better matches the DNA end. The CDR3 totals 12 residues. The germline V gene has CDR1 SGHTA and CDR2 FQGNSA. As DNA, the CDR3 is TGTGCCAGCAGCGTCGATGGGGGCGAGCAGTACTTC. Its translation: CASSVDGGEQYF.

The chain employs TRBV7-2 and TRBJ2-1; TRBD2 aligns across 11 bases. Germline CDR1 is SGHTA and CDR2 is FQGNSA. J gave up 4 bases and V 3 bases, and 2 bases lay outside the gene matches. The CDR3 runs 15 residues. The CDR3 here is CASSFGTSGYNEQFF. CDR3 bases: TGTGCCAGCAGCTTCGGGACTAGCGGATACAATGAGCAGTTCTTC.

This sequence joins TRBV28 and TRBJ2-5; TRBD1 aligns across 10 bases. The germline V gene has CDR1 MDHEN and CDR2 SYDVKM. The CDR3 is 15 residues long. The ends lost 5 bases at V and 1 base at J; junction bases unmatched: 4. CDR3 bases: TGTGCCAGCAGTCCCTGGACAGGGGGCCAAGAGACCCAGTACTTC. Amino acids: CASSPWTGGQETQYF. The whole variable domain, remainder taken from reference TRBV28 and TRBJ2-5, is DVKVTQSSRYLVKRTGEKVFLECVQDMDHENMFWYRQDPGLGLRLIYFSYDVKMKEKGDIPEGYSVSREKKERFSLILESASTNQTSMYLCASSPWTGGQETQYFGPGTRLLVL.

V usage is TRBV28 and J usage is TRBJ1-5; D is ambiguous. The CDR3 has 15 amino acids. From germline, CDR1 is MDHEN and CDR2 SYDVKM. V was shortened by 6 bases and J by 5 bases, with 17 bases between the two germline ends. DNA of the CDR3: TGTGCCAGCAGCCAAGCAGGCAGGTGGGATCAGCCCCAGCATTTT. Translation: CASSQAGRWDQPQHF.

Only one count was recorded for this clone. The chain is built from TRBV4-2 and TRBJ2-1, with TRBD2 matching 13 bases. CDR3 size: 17 residues. The germline gives CDR1 LGHNA, CDR2 YNFKEQ. With 6 bases clipped from V and 4 bases from J, the junction kept 9 bases outside the gene matches. The CDR3 bases are TGTGCCAGCAGGCAGACTAGCGGGAGGTTTTCATACAATGAGCAGTTCTTC. It translates to CASRQTSGRFSYNEQFF.

J is TRBJ2-2 and V is TRBV28; D is unclear. Germline values: CDR1 MDHEN, CDR2 SYDVKM. The V and J ends lost 6 bases and 6 bases respectively, with 11 bases between them. CDR3 length: 13 residues. CDR3 bases: TGTGCCAGCAGCCCCTCCCGCCCCGGGGAGCTGTTTTTT. Translated, it gives CASSPSRPGELFF.

This clone occurred a few times. The rearrangement links TRBV10-3 to TRBJ1-5; possibly TRBD1 for D (5 bases). The V gene's germline CDR1 is ENHRY and CDR2 SYGVKD. Trimming stripped 7 bases from V and 3 bases from J, with 10 bases between. This CDR3 is built from 13 residues. The CDR3 nucleotides are TGTGCCATCAAACAGGAGATCAATCAGCCCCAGCATTTT. Its translation is CAIKQEINQPQHF.

The chain recombines TRBV5-4 with TRBJ2-1; 10 bases fit TRBD2. This CDR3 is built from 16 residues. The germline V gene encodes CDR1 SGHNT and CDR2 YYREEE (reference sequence). Unmatched junction bases numbered 5, after V lost 1 base and J lost 4 bases. The CDR3, as DNA: TGTGCCAGCAGCTTGCTCGCGACTAGCGGGTACAATGAGCAGTTCTTC. Its protein is CASSLLATSGYNEQFF.

This chain uses TRBV9 with TRBJ2-2; possibly TRBD2 for D (6 bases). V was shortened by 0 bases and J by 5 bases, with 11 bases between the two germline ends. The CDR3 consists of 15 residues. The germline gives CDR1 SGDLS, CDR2 YYNGEE. The CDR3 sequence: CASSVVAGMTGELFF. In DNA form, the CDR3 reads TGTGCCAGCAGCGTAGTGGCGGGAATGACCGGGGAGCTGTTTTTT.

This clone occurred once. A much larger clone lies a single base off, so this may be a read error. The V call is TRBV6-5, the J call TRBJ2-3; possible D gene TRBD2, 6 bases. In germline, CDR1 is MNHEY, CDR2 SVGAGI. V was pared by 8 bases and J by 0 bases, with 9 bases between. CDR3 size: 13 residues. DNA of the CDR3: TGTGCCAGCCGGAGGGGAAGCACAGATACGCAGTATTTT. It translates to CASRRGSTDTQYF.

The chain employs TRBV28 and TRBJ2-1; D tentatively reads TRBD1 or TRBD2 (5 bases each). This CDR3 spans 16 amino acids. CDR1 and CDR2 from the germline V gene are MDHEN and SYDVKM. V lost 3 bases to trimming and J lost 0 bases, with 12 bases between them. CDR3 loop: CASSFWGSNSYNEQFF. Written as DNA, the CDR3 is TGTGCCAGCAGTTTTTGGGGGAGTAACTCCTACAATGAGCAGTTCTTC.

The rearrangement uses TRBV7-2 and TRBJ1-1, with 8 bases fitting TRBD1. The CDR3 runs 15 residues. CDR1 and CDR2 (germline): SGHTA, FQGNSA. The J segment lost 5 bases and the V segment lost 1 base, leaving 6 bases of the junction unmatched. Here the CDR3 reads CASSLVSGTGTEAFF. The CDR3 DNA is TGTGCCAGCAGCTTAGTAAGCGGGACAGGTACTGAAGCTTTCTTT.

As for this clone: Distinct nucleotide sequences in the sample also encode this CDR3. This chain connects TRBV18 to TRBJ1-4; tentative D call: TRBD1 (5 bases). Germline V gene data show CDR1 as KGHSH and CDR2 as LQKENI. V was shortened by 3 bases and J by 3 bases, with 11 bases between the two germline ends. The CDR3 covers 15 residues. The CDR3 nucleotides read TGTGCCAGCTCACCCTGGGGGTCTCCTAATGAAAAACTGTTTTTT. Residues: CASSPWGSPNEKLFF.

The chain's CDR3 is CASIGANYGYTF. The DNA of the CDR3 is TGTGCCAGTATTGGCGCTAACTATGGCTACACCTTC. V usage is TRBV19 and J usage is TRBJ1-2; D gene uncertain. V was shortened by 7 bases and J by 0 bases, with 6 bases between the two germline ends. Germline V gene sequence: CDR1 LNHDA, CDR2 SQIVND (reference sequence). This CDR3 is 12 amino acids long.

The genes are TRBV27 and TRBJ1-5; perhaps TRBD1 as D (5 bases). Germline lookup yields CDR1 MNHEY and CDR2 SMNVEV (reference sequence). The CDR3 length is 15 residues. Trimming cost V 5 bases and J 9 bases, with 20 bases left between them. CDR3 sequence (DNA): TGTGCCAGCAGTCCGGGACCTCTAAGCTCATGGCCCCAGCATTTT. It specifies CASSPGPLSSWPQHF.

This clone was counted ten times or more. V gene TRBV6-1 combines with J gene TRBJ1-3; D uncertain. CDR3 length: 15 residues. In germline, CDR1 is MNHNS, CDR2 SASEGT. V was clipped by 0 bases and J by 0 bases, with 6 bases between them. CDR3 loop: CASSEADGSGNTIYF. In DNA, the CDR3 is TGTGCCAGCAGTGAAGCAGACGGCTCTGGAAACACCATATATTTT.

This clone was recorded only once. The V and J genes are TRBV11-2 and TRBJ2-2, with TRBD1 identical over 7 bases. Germline V gene data show CDR1 as SGHAT and CDR2 as FQNNGV. The junction had 9 bases not matched to a gene; V was cut back by 6 bases and J by 5 bases. The CDR3 totals 15 residues. The CDR3, as DNA: TGTGCCAGCAGACCCGACAGGGTAAAGACCGGGGAGCTGTTTTTT. It encodes CASRPDRVKTGELFF.

The V gene is TRBV10-3, the J gene TRBJ2-7, with D possibly TRBD2 on 5 matching bases. The CDR3 totals 14 residues. Germline assignment: CDR1 ENHRY and CDR2 SYGVKD. Trimming took 7 bases from V and 2 from J, leaving 15 bases between them. The CDR3 loop reads CAITPGIGTYEQYF. The CDR3 DNA follows: TGTGCCATCACCCCGGGGATAGGGACCTACGAGCAGTACTTC.